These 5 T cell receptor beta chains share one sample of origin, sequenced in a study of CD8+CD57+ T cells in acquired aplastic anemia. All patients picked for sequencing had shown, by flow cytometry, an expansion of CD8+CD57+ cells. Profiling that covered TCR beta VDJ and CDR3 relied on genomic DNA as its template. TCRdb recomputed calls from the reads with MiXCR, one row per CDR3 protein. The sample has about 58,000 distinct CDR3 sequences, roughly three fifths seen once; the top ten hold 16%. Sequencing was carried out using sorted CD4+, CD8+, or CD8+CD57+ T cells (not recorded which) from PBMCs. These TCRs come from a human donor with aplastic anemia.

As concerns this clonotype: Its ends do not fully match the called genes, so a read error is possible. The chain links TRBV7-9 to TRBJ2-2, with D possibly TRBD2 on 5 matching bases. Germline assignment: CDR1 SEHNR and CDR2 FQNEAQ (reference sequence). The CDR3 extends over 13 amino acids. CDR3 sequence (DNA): TGTGCCAGCAGTTTACGAGGATCCGGGGAGCTGGTTTTT. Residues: CASSLRGSGELVF. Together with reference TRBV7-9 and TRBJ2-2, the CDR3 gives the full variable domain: DTGVSQNPRHKITKRGQNVTFRCDPISEHNRLYWYRQTLGQGPEFLTYFQNEAQLEKSRLLSDRFSAERPKGSFSTLEIQRTEQGDSAMYLCASSLRGSGELVFGEGSRLTVL.

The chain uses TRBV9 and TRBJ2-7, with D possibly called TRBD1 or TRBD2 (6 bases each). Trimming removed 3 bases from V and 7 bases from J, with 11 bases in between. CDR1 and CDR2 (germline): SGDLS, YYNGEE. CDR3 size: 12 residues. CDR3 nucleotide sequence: TGTGCCAGCAGCGCGCGAGGGGGGGAGCAGTACTTC. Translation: CASSARGGEQYF. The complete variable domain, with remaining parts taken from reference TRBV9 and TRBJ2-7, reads DSGVTQTPKHLITATGQRVTLRCSPRSGDLSVYWYQQSLDQGLQFLIQYYNGEERAKGNILERFSAQQFPDLHSELNLSSLELGDSALYFCASSARGGEQYFGPGTRLTVT.

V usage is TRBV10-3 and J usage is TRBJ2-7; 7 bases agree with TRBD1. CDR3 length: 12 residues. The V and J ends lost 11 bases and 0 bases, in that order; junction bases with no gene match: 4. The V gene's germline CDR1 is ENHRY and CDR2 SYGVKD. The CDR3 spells CAPRQGSYEQYF. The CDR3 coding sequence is TGTGCCCCTCGACAGGGCTCCTACGAGCAGTACTTC.

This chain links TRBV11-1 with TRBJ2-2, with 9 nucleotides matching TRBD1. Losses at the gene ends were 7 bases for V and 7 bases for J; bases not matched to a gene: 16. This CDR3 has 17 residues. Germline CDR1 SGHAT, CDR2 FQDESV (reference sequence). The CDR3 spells CASTIFREQGAIGELFF. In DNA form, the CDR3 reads TGTGCCAGCACCATTTTCCGGGAACAGGGGGCTATCGGGGAGCTGTTTTTT.

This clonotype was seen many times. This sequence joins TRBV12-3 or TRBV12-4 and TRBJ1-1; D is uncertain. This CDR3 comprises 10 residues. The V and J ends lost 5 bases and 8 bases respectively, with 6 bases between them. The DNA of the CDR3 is TGTGCCAGCAGTGCAGGAGAAGCTTTCTTT. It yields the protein CASSAGEAFF.